These 20 T cell receptor beta chains originate from one sample sequenced in a study of shared clonotypes between healthy human individuals. Using immunoSEQ multiplex PCR, the repertoire was profiled, and TCRdb retains in-frame clones only, with some absent. Among about 750,000 clones, 80% to 95% were seen once, and the ten largest hold around 24%. CD45RO-negative CD8 cells positively selected for CCR7 made up the naive population, which excluded terminally differentiated effector memory CD45RA+ cells. The sequencing input was naive CD8+ T cells sorted from blood. The source of these receptors is a man aged 25-45 years in good health.

This chain uses TRBV27 with TRBJ1-1, with D uncertain. Germline V lookup: CDR1 MNHEY, CDR2 SMNVEV (reference sequence). CDR3 length: 13 residues. V gave up 3 bases and J gave up 1 base, with 6 bases separating them. Here the CDR3 reads CASSFQENTEAFF. The CDR3 coding sequence is TGTGCCAGCAGTTTCCAAGAGAACACTGAAGCTTTCTTT.

The J gene is TRBJ2-5, the V gene TRBV2, with TRBD1 matching over 9 bases. The germline V gene has CDR1 SNHLY and CDR2 FYNNEI. The V gene end was trimmed by 3 bases and the J gene end by 4 bases; junction bases not matched to a gene: 3. This CDR3 contains 14 residues. DNA for the CDR3: TGTGCCAGCAGTGACGGGACAGGGATAGAGACCCAGTACTTC. Its translation is CASSDGTGIETQYF.

This clone occurred a few times. The V gene is TRBV29-1, the J gene TRBJ2-3, with 7 nucleotides matching TRBD2. Per germline, CDR1 SQVTM and CDR2 ANQGSEA. With 5 bases clipped from V and 4 bases from J, the junction kept 15 bases outside the gene matches. This CDR3 is 16 amino acids long. Here the CDR3 reads CSVPLAEHLYPDTQYF. CDR3 in DNA: TGCAGCGTTCCCCTAGCGGAGCACCTATACCCAGATACGCAGTATTTT.

The rearrangement uses TRBV23-1 and TRBJ2-2, with D perhaps matching TRBD1 (5 bases). TRBV23-1 is labeled an ORF, and its function is uncertain. This CDR3 spans 16 amino acids. V dropped 10 bases and J dropped 0 bases, with 18 bases sitting between them. The CDR3 here is CATEEIDRSNTGELFF. The CDR3 nucleotides read TGCGCCACAGAGGAAATTGACAGATCGAACACCGGGGAGCTGTTTTTT.

The rearrangement joins TRBV7-9 to TRBJ1-1; 9 bases are shared with TRBD1. In germline, CDR1 is SEHNR, CDR2 FQNEAQ (reference sequence). This CDR3 has 19 amino acids. The V gene end was trimmed by 4 bases and the J gene end by 0 bases; junction bases not matched to a gene: 15. In DNA form, the CDR3 reads TGTGCCAGCAGCTCCCTTGGGACAGGGAGATCTCTCATGAACACTGAAGCTTTCTTT. Its translation is CASSSLGTGRSLMNTEAFF. Together with reference TRBV7-9 and TRBJ1-1, the CDR3 gives the full variable domain: DTGVSQNPRHKITKRGQNVTFRCDPISEHNRLYWYRQTLGQGPEFLTYFQNEAQLEKSRLLSDRFSAERPKGSFSTLEIQRTEQGDSAMYLCASSSLGTGRSLMNTEAFFGQGTRLTVV.

V and J are TRBV28 and TRBJ1-2; maybe TRBD1 (5 bases). With 5 bases removed from V and 4 bases from J, the gap between germline ends came to 14 bases. The germline CDR1 and CDR2 sequences are MDHEN and SYDVKM. CDR3 length: 14 residues. Here the CDR3 reads CASSPPGPAYGYTF. Written as DNA, the CDR3 is TGTGCCAGCAGTCCTCCGGGACCCGCCTATGGCTACACCTTC.

V is TRBV7-9 and J is TRBJ2-1; maybe TRBD2 (9 bases). Germline CDR1 is SEHNR and CDR2 is FQNEAQ (reference sequence). The CDR3 has 15 amino acids. Trimming stripped 11 bases from V and 6 bases from J, with 23 bases between. CDR3 nucleotides: TGTGCCGGAGAAAAGTCTAGCGGGACAGGCAATGAGCAGTTCTTC. This sequence encodes CAGEKSSGTGNEQFF.

The chain joins TRBV11-2 to TRBJ1-1, with 11 bases aligning to TRBD1. The CDR3 is 16 amino acids. The trim removed 3 bases at V and 7 bases at J, leaving 10 bases unmatched. The V gene's germline CDR1 is SGHAT and CDR2 FQNNGV. The CDR3, as DNA: TGTGCCAGCAGCTTTACATCGGACAGGGGGCGCGGTGAAGCTTTCTTT. Its translation: CASSFTSDRGRGEAFF.

The chain uses TRBV14 and TRBJ2-7; TRBD2 agrees at 7 bases. This CDR3 contains 14 residues. V trimming: 4 bases; J trimming: 2 bases; junction bases outside the gene matches: 5. Germline loops: CDR1 SGHDN, CDR2 FVKESK. The CDR3 here is CASSRGLPAYEQYF. As DNA, the CDR3 is TGTGCCAGCAGCCGGGGACTACCAGCCTACGAGCAGTACTTC.

The rearrangement links TRBV6-1 to TRBJ2-7, with D unclear. Germline CDR1 reads MNHNS; CDR2 reads SASEGT. The length of the CDR3 is 14 residues. Trimming removed 4 bases at V and 2 bases at J, with 12 bases between. The CDR3 coding sequence is TGTGCCAGCAGTGTGGACCGGTTAACCTACGAGCAGTACTTC. Translation gives CASSVDRLTYEQYF.

About this clone itself: The same CDR3 is also encoded by other DNA sequences in this sample. V usage is TRBV25-1 and J usage is TRBJ2-1; D gene uncertain. Looked up from germline, CDR1 is MGHDK and CDR2 is SYGVNS. The CDR3 sequence is 11 residues long. V lost 0 bases and J 6 bases, leaving 0 bases between the germline ends. The CDR3 loop reads CASSEYNEQFF. The CDR3 DNA is TGTGCCAGCAGTGAATACAATGAGCAGTTCTTC.

The chain has TRBV30 and TRBJ2-5; TRBD1 is a possible D gene (6 bases). The CDR3 totals 13 residues. Per germline, CDR1 GTSNPN and CDR2 SVGIG (reference sequence). CDR3 residues: CAYFVTGLETQYF. For the CDR3, the DNA is TGTGCTTACTTCGTAACAGGGTTGGAGACCCAGTACTTC.

This clone was picked up a small number of times. This chain joins TRBV2 and TRBJ2-3; 12 positions match TRBD2. Looked up from germline, CDR1 is SNHLY and CDR2 is FYNNEI. V shed 8 bases, J shed 6 bases, and the junction held 9 bases outside the gene matches. The CDR3 totals 15 residues. The CDR3 DNA sequence: TGTGCCAGCCAAACTAGCGGGAGGACGGGGGATACGCAGTATTTT. Translating gives CASQTSGRTGDTQYF. Full variable domain (rest looked up from reference TRBV2 and TRBJ2-3): EPEVTQTPSHQVTQMGQEVILRCVPISNHLYFYWYRQILGQKVEFLVSFYNNEISEKSEIFDDQFSVERPDGSNFTLKIRSTKLEDSAMYFCASQTSGRTGDTQYFGPGTRLTVL.

The chain joins TRBV28 to TRBJ1-2; D not certain. V lost 3 bases, J lost 11 bases, and 16 bases lay in between. The CDR3 length is 13 residues. The germline gives CDR1 MDHEN, CDR2 SYDVKM. The CDR3 nucleotides read TGTGCCAGCAGTTTGGCACTCTTCACGGGGTACACCTTC. Its translation: CASSLALFTGYTF.

The chain uses TRBV7-8 and TRBJ2-5; D ambiguous. The CDR3 is made up of 15 amino acids. V dropped 1 base and J dropped 2 bases, with 11 bases sitting between them. The germline gives CDR1 SGHVS, CDR2 FQNEAQ. CDR3 bases: TGTGCCAGCAGCTTAGGCCCGGGCCGACAAGAGACCCAGTACTTC. Its translation: CASSLGPGRQETQYF.

This chain links TRBV11-2 with TRBJ2-2, with a tentative D call TRBD1 (5 bases). The V end lost 1 base, the J end lost 1 base, and 10 bases lay between the germline ends. The CDR3 covers 16 residues. Germline CDR1 is SGHAT and CDR2 is FQNNGV. The CDR3 DNA reads TGTGCCAGCAGCTTAGGGCGACAGAGGAACACCGGGGAGCTGTTTTTT. It codes for CASSLGRQRNTGELFF.

DNA of the CDR3: TGTGCCAGCAGCTCGGAGGGTTTTCTTGGCTATGGCTACACCTTC. This codes for CASSSEGFLGYGYTF. The J gene is TRBJ1-2, the V gene TRBV7-9; D remains unclear. V shed 4 bases and J shed 4 bases, with 16 bases lying between them. Germline values: CDR1 SEHNR, CDR2 FQNEAQ (reference sequence). This CDR3 contains 15 residues.

The genes are TRBV5-6 and TRBJ1-4; 8 bases match TRBD1. V dropped 2 bases and J dropped 8; count of bases not matched to a gene: 2. This CDR3 is 13 amino acids long. Germline-derived CDR1 and CDR2 are SGHDT and YYEEEE. The CDR3 DNA reads as TGTGCCAGCAGCTTTCAGGGGGCCGAAAAACTGTTTTTT. It codes for CASSFQGAEKLFF.

This CDR3 reads CASGGENQETQYF. CDR3 nucleotides: TGTGCCAGCGGGGGCGAAAACCAAGAGACCCAGTACTTC. The chain has TRBV6-1 and TRBJ2-5; tentative D call: TRBD1 (6 bases). This CDR3 has 13 amino acids. Germline V CDR1 and CDR2: MNHNS, SASEGT. Trimming stripped 8 bases from V and 0 bases from J, with 10 bases between.

The chain uses TRBV5-1 and TRBJ2-1, with 10 bases that match TRBD2. The trim removed 0 bases at V and 4 bases at J, leaving 10 bases unmatched. Germline-derived CDR1 and CDR2 are SGHRS and YFSETQ. The CDR3 loop spans 18 amino acids. Here the CDR3 DNA reads TGCGCCAGCAGCTTGGCCCGTGCCCCTAGCGGGAGTTACAATGAGCAGTTCTTC. This codes for CASSLARAPSGSYNEQFF.